This T cell receptor beta chain was documented in a study of PD-L1 blockade in urothelial cancer. Study context: Men with urothelial cancer arising in the bladder made up most of the roughly 30 patients.

Method: immunoSEQ multiplex PCR; TCRdb's copy keeps in-frame clones and lacks some. This repertoire shows about 32,000 clones, roughly 36% found once; its top ten account for around 8.9%. General study results and limits: By 3 weeks, tumor-associated blood clones had expanded more in durable-benefit patients. Sampling consisted of one FFPE tumor specimen per patient, not taken right before treatment.

This clone has only a few counts. Antigen specificity is unknown. The CDR3 is made up of 13 amino acids. The germline V and J ends were trimmed by 10 bases and 2 bases, with 15 bases remaining between them. CDR1 and CDR2 from the germline V gene are MNHGY and SAAAGT. This chain joins TRBV6-8 and TRBJ2-7, with D maybe TRBD1 (5 bases). The sequence was obtained from a man in his sixties with urothelial cancer. Here the sequenced sample was tumor tissue, taken before atezolizumab (anti-PD-L1) treatment. The CDR3: CATRESHTYEQYF. CDR3 DNA sequence: TGTGCCACCAGGGAATCCCATACCTACGAGCAGTACTTC.